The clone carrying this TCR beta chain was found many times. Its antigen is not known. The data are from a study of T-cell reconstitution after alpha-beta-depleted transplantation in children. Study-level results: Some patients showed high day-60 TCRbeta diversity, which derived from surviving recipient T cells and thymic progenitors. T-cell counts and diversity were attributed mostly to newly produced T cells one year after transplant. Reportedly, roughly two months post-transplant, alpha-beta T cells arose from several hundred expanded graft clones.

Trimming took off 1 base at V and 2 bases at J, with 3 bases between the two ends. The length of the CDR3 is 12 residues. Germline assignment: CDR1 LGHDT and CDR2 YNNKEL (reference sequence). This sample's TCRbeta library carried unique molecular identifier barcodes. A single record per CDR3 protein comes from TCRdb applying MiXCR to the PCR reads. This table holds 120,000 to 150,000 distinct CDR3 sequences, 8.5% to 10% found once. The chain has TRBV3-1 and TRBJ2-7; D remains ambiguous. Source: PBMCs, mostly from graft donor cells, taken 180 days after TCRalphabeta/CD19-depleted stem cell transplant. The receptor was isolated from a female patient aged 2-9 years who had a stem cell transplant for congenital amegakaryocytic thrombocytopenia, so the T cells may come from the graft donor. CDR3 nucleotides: TGTGCCAGCAGCCAAGTTCCCTACGAGCAGTACTTC. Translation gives CASSQVPYEQYF.